The clone carrying this T cell receptor (beta chain) came up many times. The antigen remains undetermined. CDR1 SQVTM and CDR2 ANQGSEA come from the germline V gene. V dropped 4 bases and J dropped 0 bases, with 9 bases sitting between them. The CDR3 covers 13 residues. The data derive from a study of response to subunit inactivated influenza vaccine. Whole-study findings and limits: Authors suggested that a seasonal influenza vaccination recruits few new T cells each time.

A single record per CDR3 protein comes from TCRdb applying MiXCR to the RT-PCR reads. The table shows more than 550,000 distinct CDR3 sequences, with about 12% occurring only once. This sample comprised PBMCs from blood, obtained on the day of vaccination. The chain recombines TRBV29-1 with TRBJ1-2; D is perhaps TRBD1 (6 bases). The receptor was derived from a man aged 45-65 years who received an inactivated influenza vaccine. The CDR3, as DNA: TGCAGCGTTGGACAGGTGGCTAACTATGGCTACACCTTC. Translated, it gives CSVGQVANYGYTF. The whole variable domain, remainder taken from reference TRBV29-1 and TRBJ1-2, is SAVISQKPSRDICQRGTSLTIQCQVDSQVTMMFWYRQQPGQSLTLIATANQGSEATYESGFVIDKFPISRPNLTFSTLTVSNMSPEDSSIYLCSVGQVANYGYTFGSGTRLTVV.